The sample holds a few counts of the clone carrying this T cell receptor beta chain. No antigen is known for it. The data were taken from a study of STAT5B mutations in CD4+ large granular lymphocyte leukemia. Study details: Among healthy donors, a particular HLA allele went with more CDR3 'QG' motifs. Study-level findings and limits: Patient CD4-sorted repertoires stayed more clonal than healthy ones after leukemic-clone removal. Compared with healthy controls (2/35), patient top clones favored TRBV06 (8/27).

The CDR3 runs to 16 residues. The V gene lost 0 bases and the J gene lost 8 bases, with 17 bases spanning the gap. The germline V gene encodes CDR1 KGHSH and CDR2 LQKENI. This was a survey-level run. Produced via immunoSEQ multiplex PCR; TCRdb's table is partial and in-frame only. The data show roughly 38,000 clones, 75% to 85% seen once. This receptor was identified in a human donor in good health. The rearrangement uses TRBV18 and TRBJ2-1, with a possible D match to TRBD2 (5 bases). Sequencing was performed on CD4+ T cells from blood buffy coats. The CDR3 is CASSPPDGMRMDEQFF. DNA for the CDR3: TGTGCCAGCTCACCACCCGACGGGATGAGAATGGATGAGCAGTTCTTC.